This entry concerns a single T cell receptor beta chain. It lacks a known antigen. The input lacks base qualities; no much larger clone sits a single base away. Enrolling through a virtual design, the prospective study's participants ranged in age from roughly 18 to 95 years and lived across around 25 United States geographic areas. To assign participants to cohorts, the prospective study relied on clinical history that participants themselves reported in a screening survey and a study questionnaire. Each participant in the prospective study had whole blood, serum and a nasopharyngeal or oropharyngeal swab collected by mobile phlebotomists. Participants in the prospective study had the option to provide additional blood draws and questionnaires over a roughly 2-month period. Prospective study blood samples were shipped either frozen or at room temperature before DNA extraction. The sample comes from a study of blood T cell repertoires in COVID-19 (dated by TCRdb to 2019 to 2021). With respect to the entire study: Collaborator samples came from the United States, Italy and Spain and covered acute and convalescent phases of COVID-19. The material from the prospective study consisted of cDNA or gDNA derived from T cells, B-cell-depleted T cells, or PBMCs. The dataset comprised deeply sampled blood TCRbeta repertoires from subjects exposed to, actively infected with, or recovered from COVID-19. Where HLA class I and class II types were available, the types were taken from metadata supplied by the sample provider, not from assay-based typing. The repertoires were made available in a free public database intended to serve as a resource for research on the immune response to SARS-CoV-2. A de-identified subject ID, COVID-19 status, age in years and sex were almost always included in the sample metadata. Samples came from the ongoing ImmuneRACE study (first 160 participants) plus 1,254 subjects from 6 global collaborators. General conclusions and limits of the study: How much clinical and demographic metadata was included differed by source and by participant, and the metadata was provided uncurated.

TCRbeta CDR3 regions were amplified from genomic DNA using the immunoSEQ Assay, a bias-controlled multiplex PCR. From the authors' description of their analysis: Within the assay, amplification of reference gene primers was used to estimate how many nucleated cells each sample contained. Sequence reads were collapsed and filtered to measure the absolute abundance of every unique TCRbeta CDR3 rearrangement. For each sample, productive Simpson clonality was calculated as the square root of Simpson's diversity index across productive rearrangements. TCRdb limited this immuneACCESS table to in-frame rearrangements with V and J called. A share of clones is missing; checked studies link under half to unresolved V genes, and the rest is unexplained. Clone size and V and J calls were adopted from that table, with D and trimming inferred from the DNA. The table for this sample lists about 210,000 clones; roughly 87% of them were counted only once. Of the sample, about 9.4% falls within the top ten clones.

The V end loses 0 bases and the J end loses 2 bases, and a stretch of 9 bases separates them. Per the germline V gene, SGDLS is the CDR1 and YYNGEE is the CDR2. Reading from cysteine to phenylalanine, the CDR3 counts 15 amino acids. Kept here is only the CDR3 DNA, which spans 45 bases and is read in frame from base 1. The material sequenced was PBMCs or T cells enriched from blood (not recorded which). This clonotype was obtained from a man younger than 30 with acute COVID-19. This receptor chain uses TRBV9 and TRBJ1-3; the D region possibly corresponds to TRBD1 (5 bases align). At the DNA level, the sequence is TGTGCCAGCAGCGTAGAAGGAGGGGCTGGAAACACCATATATTTT. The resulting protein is CASSVEGGAGNTIYF.